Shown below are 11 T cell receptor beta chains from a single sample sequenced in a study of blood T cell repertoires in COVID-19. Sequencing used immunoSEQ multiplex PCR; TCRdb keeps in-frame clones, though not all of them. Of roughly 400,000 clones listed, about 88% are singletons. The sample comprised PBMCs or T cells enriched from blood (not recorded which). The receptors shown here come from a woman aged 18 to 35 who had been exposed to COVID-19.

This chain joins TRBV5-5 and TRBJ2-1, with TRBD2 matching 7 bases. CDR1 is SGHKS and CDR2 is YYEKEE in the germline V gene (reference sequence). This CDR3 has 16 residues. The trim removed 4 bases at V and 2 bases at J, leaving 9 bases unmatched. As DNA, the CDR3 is TGTGCCAGCAGCCCGCAAACCCGGGGGGCCTACAATGAGCAGTTCTTC. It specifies CASSPQTRGAYNEQFF.

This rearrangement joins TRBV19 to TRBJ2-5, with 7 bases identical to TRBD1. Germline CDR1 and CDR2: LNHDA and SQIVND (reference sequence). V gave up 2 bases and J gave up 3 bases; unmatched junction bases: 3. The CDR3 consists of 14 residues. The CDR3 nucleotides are TGTGCCAGTAGTATACAACAGGGGAAAGAGACCCAGTACTTC. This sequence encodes CASSIQQGKETQYF.

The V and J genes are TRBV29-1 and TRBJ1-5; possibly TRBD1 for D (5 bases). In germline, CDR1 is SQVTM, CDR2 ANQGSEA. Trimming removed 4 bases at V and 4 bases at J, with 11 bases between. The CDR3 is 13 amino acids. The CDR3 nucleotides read TGCAGCGTTGCTCAGGGCGATAATCAGCCCCAGCATTTT. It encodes CSVAQGDNQPQHF.

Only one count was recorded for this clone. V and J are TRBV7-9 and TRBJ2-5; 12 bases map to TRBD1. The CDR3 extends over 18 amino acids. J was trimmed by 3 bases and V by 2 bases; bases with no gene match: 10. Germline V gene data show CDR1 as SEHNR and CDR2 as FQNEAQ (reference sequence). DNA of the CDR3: TGTGCCAGCAGCTTAAGTCTTGGGACAGGGGGCTTTGAAGAGACCCAGTACTTC. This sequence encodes CASSLSLGTGGFEETQYF.

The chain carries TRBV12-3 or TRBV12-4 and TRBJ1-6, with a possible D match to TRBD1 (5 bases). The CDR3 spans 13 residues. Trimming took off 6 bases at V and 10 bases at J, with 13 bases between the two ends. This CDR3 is CASSKTVFSPLHF. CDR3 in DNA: TGTGCCAGCAGCAAGACAGTATTCTCACCCCTCCACTTT.

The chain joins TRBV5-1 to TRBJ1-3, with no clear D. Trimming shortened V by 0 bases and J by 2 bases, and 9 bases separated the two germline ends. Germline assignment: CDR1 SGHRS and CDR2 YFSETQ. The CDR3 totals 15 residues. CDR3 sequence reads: CASSLGSPPGNTIYF. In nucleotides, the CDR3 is TGCGCCAGCAGCTTGGGGAGCCCGCCTGGAAACACCATATATTTT.

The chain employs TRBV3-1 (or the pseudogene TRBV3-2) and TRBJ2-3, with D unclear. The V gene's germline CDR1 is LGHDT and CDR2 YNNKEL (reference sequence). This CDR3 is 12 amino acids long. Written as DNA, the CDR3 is TGTGATTCCGGGTGGGTAACAGATACGCAGTATTTT. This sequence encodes CDSGWVTDTQYF.

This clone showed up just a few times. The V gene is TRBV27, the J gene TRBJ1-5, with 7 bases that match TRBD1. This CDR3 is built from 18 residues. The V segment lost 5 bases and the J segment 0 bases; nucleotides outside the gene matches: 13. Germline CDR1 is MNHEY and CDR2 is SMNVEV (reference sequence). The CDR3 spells CASSPTFTGAGSNQPQHF. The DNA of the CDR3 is TGTGCCAGCAGTCCTACTTTTACAGGGGCGGGTAGCAATCAGCCCCAGCATTTT.

In nucleotides, the CDR3 is TGTGCCAGCAGCCAGGGGGTCAGGGGCACTGAAGCTTTCTTT. It specifies CASSQGVRGTEAFF. This sequence joins TRBV7-9 and TRBJ1-1, with TRBD1 matching 7 bases. Germline V gene lookup returns CDR1 SEHNR and CDR2 FQNEAQ (reference sequence). The ends lost 5 bases at V and 4 bases at J; junction bases unmatched: 7. This CDR3 has 14 residues.

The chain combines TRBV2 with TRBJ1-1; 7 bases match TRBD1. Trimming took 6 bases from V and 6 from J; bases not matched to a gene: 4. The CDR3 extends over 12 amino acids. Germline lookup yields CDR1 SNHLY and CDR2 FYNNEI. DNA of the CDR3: TGTGCCAGCAGCCAAGGGACAGCTGAAGCTTTCTTT. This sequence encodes CASSQGTAEAFF.

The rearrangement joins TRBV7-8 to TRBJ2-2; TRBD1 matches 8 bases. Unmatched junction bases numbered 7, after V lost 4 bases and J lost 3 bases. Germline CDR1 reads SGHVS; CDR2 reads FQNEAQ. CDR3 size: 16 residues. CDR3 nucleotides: TGTGCCAGCAGCTACCGGGACAGGACCTACACCGGGGAGCTGTTTTTT. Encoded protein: CASSYRDRTYTGELFF. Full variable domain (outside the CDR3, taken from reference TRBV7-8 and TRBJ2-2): GAGVSQSPRYKVAKRGQDVALRCDPISGHVSLFWYQQALGQGPEFLTYFQNEAQLDKSGLPSDRFFAERPEGSVSTLKIQRTQQEDSAVYLCASSYRDRTYTGELFFGEGSRLTVL.